The rows below give T cell receptor beta chains drawn from one sample of a study of regulatory T cells in long-lasting Graves disease. Via MiXCR, TCRdb re-called the multiplex PCR reads, giving one row per CDR3 protein. The sample holds approximately 500,000 distinct CDR3 sequences; about a fifth are singletons and the top ten take roughly 7%. Sequences were derived from peripheral blood mononuclear cells (PBMCs), sampled when the disease was refractory, from a patient treated with antithyroid drugs. These receptors were collected from a female donor with Graves disease. The CDR3 runs from the conserved cysteine through the conserved F or W. The order of the fields is J gene, D gene, V gene, clone size, CDR3 DNA, CDR3 protein. D genes are given only for firm matches. For some rows the clone size is stated as once, few or many, or as a class when expanded; others skip it.

TRBJ1-1,.,TRBV19,many,TGTGCCAGTAGTGAAAAAGCAGGGGTGAACACTGAAGCTTTCTTT,CASSEKAGVNTEAFF
TRBJ2-7,.,TRBV15,.,TGTGCCACCTGCACCACAGGCACCTACGAGCAGTACTTC,CATCTTGTYEQYF
TRBJ1-1,TRBD1,TRBV20-1,.,TGCAGTGCCAGGTCAGGGGGCGACGTCACTGAAGCTTTCTTT,CSARSGGDVTEAFF
TRBJ2-2,.,TRBV11-2,.,TGTGCCAGCAGCTTAGTTGACGGGGCCGGGGAGCTGTTTTTT,CASSLVDGAGELFF
TRBJ2-5,TRBD1,TRBV7-3,.,TGTGCCAGCAGCTCGCGGACAGGGACGGGGGAGACCCAGTACTTC,CASSSRTGTGETQYF
TRBJ2-5,.,TRBV2,many,TGTGCCAGCAGTGGTTTGGACCACCGGGAGACCCAGTACTTC,CASSGLDHRETQYF
TRBJ1-1,.,TRBV7-9,.,TGTGCCAGCAGCCCAGGACCAGGGCGCACTGAAGCTTTCTTT,CASSPGPGRTEAFF
TRBJ2-7,.,TRBV11-2,many,TGTGCCAGCAGCTTAGTGGCAGGGGACTCCTACGAGCAGTACTTC,CASSLVAGDSYEQYF
TRBJ1-4,TRBD1,TRBV30,few,TGTGCCTGGACCAGGGGGGTCGAAAAACTGTTTTTT,CAWTRGVEKLFF
TRBJ1-1,TRBD1,TRBV27,many,TGTGCCAGCACACACAGGGGGGACGCGAACACTGAAGCTTTCTTT,CASTHRGDANTEAFF
TRBJ1-1,.,TRBV19,.,TGTGCCAGTAGTATCGGGTACGCGGCCTCTGAAGCTTTCTTT,CASSIGYAASEAFF
TRBJ1-3,.,TRBV6-5,.,TGTGCCAGCAGTTTCACAGGGAGGACTGGAAACACCATATATTTT,CASSFTGRTGNTIYF
TRBJ2-5,.,TRBV15,.,TGTGCCACCAGCAGAGATTGGTCCGGGAATAGAGAGACCCAGTACTTC,CATSRDWSGNRETQYF
TRBJ1-2,.,TRBV5-1,many,TGCGCCAGCAGCTTGGCCCAGGACAGCATCTATGGCTACACCTTC,CASSLAQDSIYGYTF
TRBJ2-1,TRBD2,TRBV7-2,many,TGTGCCAGCAGCCTCCTGCACGGGACTAGCTCCTACAATGAGCAGTTCTTC,CASSLLHGTSSYNEQFF
TRBJ2-1,.,TRBV11-2,.,TGTGCCAGCAGCTCCGTTAGACAGTCAAATGAGCAGTTCTTC,CASSSVRQSNEQFF
TRBJ1-1,.,TRBV18,few,TGTGCCAGCTCACCAGAAGAGGATGAAGCTTTCTTT,CASSPEEDEAFF
TRBJ2-5,.,TRBV30,few,TGTGCCTGGAGTGTACGGAGGGCCTTCCAAGAGACCCAGTACTTC,CAWSVRRAFQETQYF
TRBJ2-1,.,TRBV19,once,TGTGCCAGTAGTATCGCGGCTAACTCCTACAATGAGCAGTTCTTC,CASSIAANSYNEQFF
TRBJ2-7,.,TRBV15,many,TGTGCCACCAGCATAGACCCGGCGGGGTACGACGAGCAGTACTTC,CATSIDPAGYDEQYF
TRBJ2-7,TRBD1,TRBV18,.,TGTGCCAGCTCACCGGCAGACAGGGCCTACGAGCAGTACTTC,CASSPADRAYEQYF
TRBJ1-1,.,TRBV11-3,many,TGTGCCAGCAGCATAAACATGAACACTGAAGCTTTCTTT,CASSINMNTEAFF
TRBJ1-1,.,TRBV5-4,.,TGTGCCAGCAGCTTGGCAGGGATGAAGAACACTGAAGCTTTCTTT,CASSLAGMKNTEAFF
TRBJ2-4,TRBD2,TRBV7-9,few,TGTGCCAGCAGCTTACCGGGAGGAGACATTCAGTACTTC,CASSLPGGDIQYF
TRBJ2-6,TRBD1,TRBV10-3,many,TGTGCCATCAGGGACAGGGGGCGGCCCGACGCTGGGGCCAACGTCCTGACTTTC,CAIRDRGRPDAGANVLTF
TRBJ1-1,TRBD1,TRBV28,many,TGTGCCAGCAGTTTATCCCTAACAGGGGGTGACACTGAAGCTTTCTTT,CASSLSLTGGDTEAFF
TRBJ1-1,TRBD1,TRBV4-1,few,TGCGCCAGCAGCTATACAGGGGGCTTTAACACTGAAGCTTTCTTT,CASSYTGGFNTEAFF
TRBJ2-5,TRBD2,TRBV15,many,TGTGCCACCAGCAGAGATAATACGGGGGGAGAGACCCAGTACTTC,CATSRDNTGGETQYF
TRBJ1-1,TRBD1,TRBV20-1,.,TGCAGTGCTCTAGGTCCTCCGGACAGGGAATCTATGAACACTGAAGCTTTCTTT,CSALGPPDRESMNTEAFF
TRBJ1-1,.,TRBV2,many,TGTGCCAGCAGAGGACCCCCGGACACTGAAGCTTTCTTT,CASRGPPDTEAFF
TRBJ2-2,TRBD1,TRBV18,.,TGTGCCAGCTCACCCCAAACCCCACAGGGGGCCGGGGGCACCGGGGAGCTGTTTTTT,CASSPQTPQGAGGTGELFF
TRBJ1-2,.,TRBV2,many,TGTGCCATATTGGGAGGAGACTATGGCTACACCTTC,CAILGGDYGYTF
TRBJ1-2,.,TRBV5-1,.,TGCGCCAGCTATCAGGGAGGGTATTCGGGCTACACCTTC,CASYQGGYSGYTF
TRBJ1-2,.,TRBV20-1,.,TGCAGTGCTAGAGATCTACAGGGCGGGAAAGCTAACTATGGCTACACCTTC,CSARDLQGGKANYGYTF
TRBJ1-4,.,TRBV5-1,many,TGCGCCAGCAGCTTGGATGATATAAAACTGTTTTTT,CASSLDDIKLFF
TRBJ2-5,.,TRBV6-5,many,TGTGCCAGCAGTTACTCGAAGTGGAAGCGGCAAGAGACCCAGTACTTC,CASSYSKWKRQETQYF
TRBJ1-5,.,TRBV30,many,TGTGCCTGGAGTGTAAGGGGCCAGAGCGATCAGCCCCAGCATTTT,CAWSVRGQSDQPQHF
TRBJ1-2,TRBD1,TRBV25-1,many,TGTGCCAGCAGGGAACAGGGGGCTACAGGGGGATATGGCTACACCTTC,CASREQGATGGYGYTF
TRBJ1-2,TRBD1,TRBV12-3/TRBV12-4,many,TGTGCCAGCAGCCCGACAGGGTCGGGCTATGGCTACACCTTC,CASSPTGSGYGYTF
TRBJ1-2,TRBD1,TRBV27,many,TGTGCCAGCAGTTTATTGGCAGGGGGAGGCTACACCTTC,CASSLLAGGGYTF
TRBJ1-2,.,TRBV27,many,TGTGCCAGCAGTCCCAGCCGGGGGAACTATGGCTACACCTTC,CASSPSRGNYGYTF
TRBJ1-1,.,TRBV28,many,TGTGCCAGCAGTTTGGGCACCAAAGCTTTCTTT,CASSLGTKAFF
TRBJ1-5,.,TRBV28,many,TGTGCCAGCGAGACCCCGGACCATCAGCCCCAGCATTTT,CASETPDHQPQHF
TRBJ2-7,.,TRBV20-1,.,TGCAGTGCTAGGGCGACAGTGAGCGGCGAGCAGTACTTC,CSARATVSGEQYF
TRBJ1-1,.,TRBV28,many,TGTGCCAGCAGTCGCGGTAGGGGCTCTGAAGCTTTCTTT,CASSRGRGSEAFF
TRBJ2-3,TRBD2,TRBV20-1,.,TGCAGTGCTAGGGGCGGGGGGGGAGCAGATACGCAGTATTTT,CSARGGGGADTQYF
TRBJ2-5,TRBD2,TRBV7-2,many,TGTGCCAGCAGCCGGGAGGCGACCCAGTACTTC,CASSREATQYF